The 15 T cell receptor beta chains below all came from one sample that was sequenced in a study of cytomegalovirus exposure and HLA in healthy donors. Assay: immunoSEQ multiplex PCR; the TCRdb copy retains only in-frame clones and omits some. The sample carries under 85,000 clones, over 85% recorded once. Input material: PBMCs. Source of these receptors: a woman under 30 in good health and CMV-seronegative.

The chain uses TRBV27 and TRBJ1-2; D remains ambiguous. Germline V gene sequence: CDR1 MNHEY, CDR2 SMNVEV (reference sequence). V lost 2 bases, J lost 6 bases, and 10 bases lay in between. The CDR3 length is 13 residues. CDR3 loop: CASSLKGGDGYTF. In DNA form, the CDR3 reads TGTGCCAGCAGTTTAAAGGGCGGGGATGGCTACACCTTC.

The chain recombines TRBV7-8 with TRBJ2-1; TRBD2 is a possible D gene (6 bases). The V end was cut by 5 bases, the J end by 5 bases, with 10 bases between. This CDR3 contains 13 residues. Per germline, CDR1 SGHVS and CDR2 FQNEAQ. CDR3 protein: CASSVGTHNEQFF. DNA of the CDR3: TGTGCCAGCAGCGTCGGGACTCACAATGAGCAGTTCTTC.

The rearrangement links TRBV18 to TRBJ1-4; D is possibly TRBD1 (6 bases). From germline, CDR1 is KGHSH and CDR2 LQKENI. V shed 5 bases and J shed 0 bases, with 10 bases lying between them. This CDR3 has 15 residues. CDR3: CASSTRTATNEKLFF. CDR3 bases: TGTGCCAGCTCAACTCGGACAGCAACTAATGAAAAACTGTTTTTT.

J is TRBJ1-2 and V is TRBV4-1; D might be TRBD1 (5 bases). Per germline, CDR1 MGHRA and CDR2 YSYEKL. The length of the CDR3 is 14 residues. The V and J ends lost 5 bases and 3 bases respectively, with 13 bases between them. CDR3 DNA sequence: TGCGCCAGCAGCTCGCCGGGGGGGTACTATGGCTACACCTTC. Amino acids: CASSSPGGYYGYTF.

This sequence joins TRBV30 and TRBJ2-4, with D perhaps matching TRBD1 (7 bases). CDR3 length: 13 residues. V was pared by 1 base and J by 8 bases, with 12 bases between. The germline V gene has CDR1 GTSNPN and CDR2 SVGIG (reference sequence). In DNA form, the CDR3 reads TGTGCCTGGAGTGAGGGCAGGGGGGACATTCAGTACTTC. The encoded protein is CAWSEGRGDIQYF.

This chain links TRBV2 with TRBJ2-7, with D perhaps TRBD1 (5 bases). V lost 6 bases, J lost 3 bases, and 21 bases lay in between. The CDR3 runs 16 residues. Per the germline V gene, CDR1 is SNHLY and CDR2 is FYNNEI. The CDR3 bases are TGTGCCAGCAGGTTTCCCAGGGAAAGTTCCGGCTACGAGCAGTACTTC. Translating gives CASRFPRESSGYEQYF.

This chain uses TRBV4-2 with TRBJ1-1; unclear D gene. V was pared by 1 base and J by 3 bases, with 6 bases between. CDR1 LGHNA and CDR2 YNFKEQ come from the germline V gene. There are 13 residues in the CDR3. CDR3 coding DNA: TGTGCCAGCAGCCAAGGCCGGGACACTGAAGCTTTCTTT. Protein product: CASSQGRDTEAFF.

This chain's CDR3 is CASSLPSGGVTDTQYF. CDR3 sequence (DNA): TGTGCCAGCAGTCTTCCTAGCGGGGGTGTCACAGATACGCAGTATTTT. The gene calls are TRBV27 and TRBJ2-3; 10 nucleotides align to TRBD2. V was clipped by 5 bases and J by 2 bases; unmatched bases: 7. Germline assignment: CDR1 MNHEY and CDR2 SMNVEV (reference sequence). The CDR3 runs 16 residues.

In this sample, this clone turned up once. This chain uses TRBV28 with TRBJ1-1; a possible D gene is TRBD1 (5 bases). CDR3 length: 12 amino acids. V was cut by 8 bases and J by 11 bases, with 18 bases left in between. Germline lookup yields CDR1 MDHEN and CDR2 SYDVKM. The CDR3 loop reads CASGRPGIGAFF. The CDR3 coding sequence is TGTGCCAGCGGCCGTCCAGGGATCGGGGCTTTCTTT.

In its sample, this clone was seen a few times. The V and J genes are TRBV29-1 and TRBJ1-3, with D uncertain. V was trimmed by 6 bases and J by 2 bases, leaving 8 bases between them. Germline V gene data show CDR1 as SQVTM and CDR2 as ANQGSEA. The CDR3 loop spans 12 amino acids. The CDR3 DNA is TGCAGCGTCCGGGTTACTGGAAACACCATATATTTT. This sequence encodes CSVRVTGNTIYF.

The V call is TRBV9, the J call TRBJ2-7; possibly TRBD2 for D (6 bases). This CDR3 has 13 residues. Germline CDR1 SGDLS, CDR2 YYNGEE. V shed 0 bases and J shed 6 bases, with 10 bases lying between them. CDR3 residues: CASSVAAGTEQYF. The CDR3 DNA follows: TGTGCCAGCAGCGTAGCTGCGGGGACCGAGCAGTACTTC.

The chain joins TRBV5-1 to TRBJ2-5; 8 bases match TRBD1. V shed 4 bases, J shed 11 bases, and the junction held 13 bases outside the gene matches. The CDR3 covers 14 residues. From germline, CDR1 is SGHRS and CDR2 YFSETQ. The CDR3 reads CASSIDRGPSQQYF. Written as DNA, the CDR3 is TGCGCCAGCAGCATCGACAGGGGCCCCTCGCAGCAGTACTTC.

The V gene is TRBV5-1, the J gene TRBJ2-2; D may be TRBD1 (6 bases). V was clipped by 4 bases and J by 3 bases, with 10 bases between them. There are 14 residues in the CDR3. Germline V lookup: CDR1 SGHRS, CDR2 YFSETQ. The DNA of the CDR3 is TGCGCCAGCAGCCAGGGGTCCCACACCGGGGAGCTGTTTTTT. Its translation is CASSQGSHTGELFF.

The chain couples TRBV4-3 to TRBJ2-7; possible D gene TRBD1, 6 bases. Germline CDR1 reads LGHNA; CDR2 reads YSLEER. V lost 0 bases to trimming and J lost 3 bases, with 18 bases between them. CDR3 length equals 17 residues. This CDR3 reads CASSQDNTAIQGYEQYF. DNA of the CDR3: TGCGCCAGCAGCCAAGATAATACCGCTATACAGGGCTACGAGCAGTACTTC.

The chain recombines TRBV19 with TRBJ1-5, with D uncertain. Germline V CDR1 and CDR2: LNHDA, SQIVND (reference sequence). Trimming removed 0 bases at V and 2 bases at J, with 8 bases between. CDR3 length: 15 amino acids. CDR3 DNA: TGTGCCAGTAGTATAGATGCGGAGCGCAATCAGCCCCAGCATTTT. Protein: CASSIDAERNQPQHF.